A selection of T cell receptor beta chains follows, all from one sample in a study of T cell repertoires in cytomegalovirus infection. TCRdb reprocessed the reads with MiXCR, giving one entry per CDR3 protein. The sample holds approximately 910,000 distinct CDR3 sequences; 31% are singletons and the top ten take about an eighth. No cognate antigen is known for these TCRs. The sequencing used cultured CD8+ T cells from PBMCs, collected from culture after CMV antigen stimulation. These receptors came from a human donor in good health (CMV status not recorded). Some clones in this sample may be carry-over from other donors' samples. The CDR3 runs from the conserved cysteine through the conserved F or W. The D gene is left open where the match is weak. Only some rows state a clone size, as once, few, many or a class for expanded clones.

NA	TRBV12-5	NA	TRBJ1-1	CASGSPGAGAEAFF	TGTGCTAGTGGTTCCCCAGGGGCAGGGGCTGAAGCTTTCTTT
NA	TRBV2	TRBD1	TRBJ2-4	CASRGQTGPQNIQYF	TGTGCCAGCAGGGGACAGACAGGACCACAAAACATTCAGTACTTC
many	TRBV7-9	NA	TRBJ1-2	CASSPGTNLTYGYTF	TGTGCCAGCAGCCCCGGGACGAATCTTACCTATGGCTACACCTTC
NA	TRBV7-9	TRBD1	TRBJ2-2	CASSYYRDRGSGELFF	TGTGCCAGCAGCTATTACCGGGACAGGGGATCGGGGGAGCTGTTTTTT
NA	TRBV10-3	NA	TRBJ1-6	CAISDGDPSYNSPLHF	TGTGCCATCAGTGACGGGGACCCTAGCTATAATTCACCCCTCCACTTT
few	TRBV4-1	NA	TRBJ2-7	CASSRPYGRYEQYF	TGCGCCAGCAGTCGGCCTTATGGGCGGTACGAGCAGTACTTC
NA	TRBV19	NA	TRBJ2-7	CASSIGGHYEQYF	TGTGCCAGTAGTATCGGGGGGCACTACGAGCAGTACTTC
many	TRBV7-9	NA	TRBJ2-1	CASIRGPNEQFF	TGTGCCAGTATAAGGGGCCCCAATGAGCAGTTCTTC
NA	TRBV4-1	TRBD1	TRBJ1-1	CASSQDRGETNTEAFF	TGCGCCAGCAGCCAAGACAGGGGGGAAACGAACACTGAAGCTTTCTTT
many	TRBV11-2	TRBD2	TRBJ2-5	CASRRPGLRETQYF	TGTGCCAGCCGAAGGCCGGGACTAAGAGAGACCCAGTACTTC
many	TRBV7-8	NA	TRBJ1-1	CASSQPLPVVAEAFF	TGTGCCAGCAGCCAACCCCTTCCAGTGGTCGCTGAAGCTTTCTTT
few	TRBV20-1	NA	TRBJ1-6	CSARDPRLPMGPLHF	TGCAGTGCTAGAGACCCCCGTCTCCCAATGGGGCCCCTCCACTTT
NA	TRBV2	NA	TRBJ1-1	CASSGARRGTEAFF	TGTGCCAGCAGTGGGGCTCGCAGGGGCACTGAAGCTTTCTTT
NA	TRBV27	TRBD2	TRBJ2-1	CASSYPGLAFNEQFF	TGTGCCAGCAGTTACCCGGGACTAGCGTTTAATGAGCAGTTCTTC
NA	TRBV9	NA	TRBJ1-5	CASSVDPGRNNQPQHF	TGTGCCAGCAGCGTAGATCCAGGGAGGAACAATCAGCCCCAGCATTTT
NA	TRBV29-1	NA	TRBJ2-1	CSVGGELSPYNEQFF	TGCAGCGTTGGAGGTGAGCTGTCCCCCTACAATGAGCAGTTCTTC
NA	TRBV7-9	NA	TRBJ1-2	CASTPTLRDGYTF	TGTGCCAGCACCCCGACCCTACGGGATGGCTACACCTTC
few	TRBV2	NA	TRBJ2-3	CASRGPRPTDTQYF	TGTGCCAGCAGAGGGCCCCGACCCACAGATACGCAGTATTTT
few	TRBV6-1	NA	TRBJ2-7	CASSEGIPYRSSYEQYF	TGTGCCAGCAGTGAAGGGATTCCGTATCGGTCTTCCTACGAGCAGTACTTC
few	TRBV9	NA	TRBJ2-1	CASSVSWSGDIYNEQFF	TGTGCCAGCAGCGTGAGTTGGAGCGGGGACATCTACAATGAGCAGTTCTTC
NA	TRBV4-3	NA	TRBJ2-1	CASSQHLGSNEQFF	TGCGCCAGCAGCCAGCATCTAGGCAGTAATGAGCAGTTCTTC
NA	TRBV4-2	TRBD1	TRBJ2-7	CASSQIQGPFYEQYF	TGTGCCAGCAGCCAAATACAGGGGCCATTCTACGAGCAGTACTTC
NA	TRBV5-6	NA	TRBJ1-1	CASSLGAGGGTEAFF	TGTGCCAGCAGCTTGGGGGCTGGGGGCGGAACTGAAGCTTTCTTT
NA	TRBV18	NA	TRBJ1-1	CASSPPAVKRNTEAFF	TGTGCCAGCTCACCACCAGCAGTAAAAAGGAACACTGAAGCTTTCTTT
few	TRBV28	NA	TRBJ2-1	CASSLSQANEQFF	TGTGCCAGCAGTTTATCCCAAGCCAATGAGCAGTTCTTC
NA	TRBV7-8	NA	TRBJ1-5	CASSSPGKGQHF	TGTGCCAGCAGCTCTCCGGGGAAAGGGCAGCATTTT
few	TRBV7-8	NA	TRBJ2-4	CASSLGAGSIQYF	TGTGCCAGCAGCTTAGGTGCGGGGAGCATTCAGTACTTC
few	TRBV7-6	NA	TRBJ1-2	CASSKGGVDGYTF	TGTGCCAGCAGTAAAGGGGGGGTGGATGGCTACACCTTC
NA	TRBV11-1	TRBD1	TRBJ2-7	CASSAPQGAPYEQYF	TGTGCCAGCAGCGCTCCTCAGGGGGCGCCCTACGAGCAGTACTTC
NA	TRBV7-9	NA	TRBJ2-3	CASSPQTWPTQYF	TGTGCCAGCAGCCCCCAGACCTGGCCTACGCAGTATTTT
NA	TRBV28	TRBD1	TRBJ2-2	CASRLLRDRVGELFF	TGTGCCAGCAGACTACTTCGGGACAGGGTCGGGGAGCTGTTTTTT
NA	TRBV15	NA	TRBJ2-3	CATSDLLGDTQYF	TGTGCCACCAGCGACCTCCTAGGGGATACGCAGTATTTT
few	TRBV27	NA	TRBJ2-1	CASSRELNEQFF	TGTGCCAGCAGTCGGGAGCTCAATGAGCAGTTCTTC
NA	TRBV7-6	NA	TRBJ2-1	CASSLSRASYNEQFF	TGTGCTAGCAGCTTATCCAGGGCTTCCTACAATGAGCAGTTCTTC
NA	TRBV6-5	TRBD1	TRBJ1-5	CASSRRDRSNQPQHF	TGTGCCAGCAGTAGGAGGGACAGGAGCAATCAGCCCCAGCATTTT
few	TRBV7-6	NA	TRBJ2-2	CASSFGRENTGELFF	TGTGCCAGCAGCTTCGGGCGGGAGAACACCGGGGAGCTGTTTTTT
few	TRBV4-3	NA	TRBJ1-6	CASSQIPKESPLHF	TGCGCCAGCAGCCAGATCCCAAAGGAATCACCCCTCCACTTT
few	TRBV4-3	NA	TRBJ2-1	CASSQEGIGRSYNEQFF	TGCGCCAGCAGCCAAGAGGGGATAGGACGCTCCTACAATGAGCAGTTCTTC
NA	TRBV6-6	NA	TRBJ2-2	CASSNEVDWANGELFF	TGTGCCAGCAGTAACGAGGTCGACTGGGCCAACGGGGAGCTGTTTTTT
few	TRBV29-1	NA	TRBJ1-5	CSVAEGWGNQPQHF	TGCAGCGTTGCCGAAGGATGGGGCAATCAGCCCCAGCATTTT
NA	TRBV19	NA	TRBJ2-7	CAGRPGTYEQYF	TGTGCCGGTCGACCCGGGACTTACGAGCAGTACTTC
NA	TRBV4-3	NA	TRBJ1-1	CASSLSRVTEAFF	TGCGCCAGCAGCCTTTCCAGGGTCACTGAAGCTTTCTTT
NA	TRBV12-3/TRBV12-4	NA	TRBJ1-6	CASTKEDSPLHF	TGTGCCAGCACTAAAGAGGACTCACCCCTCCACTTT
NA	TRBV28	NA	TRBJ1-1	CASSFIRPPTEAFF	TGTGCCAGCAGTTTTATCCGGCCCCCCACTGAAGCTTTCTTT
NA	TRBV3-1	TRBD2	TRBJ2-3	CASSQERTSGGVDTQYF	TGTGCCAGCAGCCAAGAAAGGACTAGCGGGGGTGTAGATACGCAGTATTTT
NA	TRBV5-6	NA	TRBJ2-3	CASSLDRASITDTQYF	TGTGCCAGCAGCTTGGACAGGGCAAGTATCACAGATACGCAGTATTTT
NA	TRBV7-9	NA	TRBJ2-3	CASSYPEDGTDTQYF	TGTGCCAGCAGCTACCCCGAGGATGGAACAGATACGCAGTATTTT
NA	TRBV2	NA	TRBJ2-3	CASIRFVGGTDTQYF	TGTGCCAGCATTCGTTTTGTTGGGGGCACAGATACGCAGTATTTT
NA	TRBV7-4	NA	TRBJ2-2	CVSSLVGGTGELFF	TGTGTCAGCAGCTTAGTCGGCGGCACCGGGGAGCTGTTTTTT
few	TRBV27	NA	TRBJ1-6	CASTRGRGSPLHF	TGTGCCAGCACCAGGGGAAGGGGTTCACCCCTCCACTTT
NA	TRBV20-1	NA	TRBJ1-6	CSARDGGNPSYNSPLHF	TGCAGTGCTAGAGATGGAGGGAACCCCTCCTATAATTCACCCCTCCACTTT
NA	TRBV11-2	NA	TRBJ2-3	CASSSPVGPSTDTQYF	TGTGCCAGCAGCTCCCCCGTTGGTCCTAGCACAGATACGCAGTATTTT